The next 23 T cell receptor beta chains were all read from a single sample in a study of blood T cell repertoires in COVID-19. TCRdb's copy holds only in-frame clones and misses some; the assay was immunoSEQ multiplex PCR. Among approximately 240,000 clones, around four fifths were seen once, and the ten largest hold over 15%. The sequenced material came from peripheral blood. Receptor source: a woman aged 80 or over with active or convalescent COVID-19.

This clone has just one count. This chain joins TRBV5-1 and TRBJ2-1; 10 bases are shared with TRBD2. J gave up 6 bases and V 3 bases, and 3 bases lay outside the gene matches. Looked up from germline, CDR1 is SGHRS and CDR2 is YFSETQ. The CDR3 is made up of 14 amino acids. The CDR3 DNA follows: TGCGCCAGCAGCTACAGACTAGCGGGCAATGAGCAGTTCTTC. Translation: CASSYRLAGNEQFF. The full variable domain, completed using reference TRBV5-1 and TRBJ2-1, is KAGVTQTPRYLIKTRGQQVTLSCSPISGHRSVSWYQQTPGQGLQFLFEYFSETQRNKGNFPGRFSGRQFSNSRSEMNVSTLELGDSALYLCASSYRLAGNEQFFGPGTRLTVL.

The gene calls are TRBV27 and TRBJ1-6; no clear D. CDR1 MNHEY and CDR2 SMNVEV come from the germline V gene (reference sequence). Trimming removed 2 bases from V and 5 bases from J, with 7 bases in between. The CDR3 length is 14 residues. The CDR3 protein is CASSLIRDNSPLHF. Written as DNA, the CDR3 is TGTGCCAGCAGTTTAATCCGGGATAATTCACCCCTCCACTTT.

The rearrangement joins TRBV3-1 (or the pseudogene TRBV3-2) to TRBJ1-1; the match to TRBD1 covers 10 bases. J gave up 6 bases and V 2 bases, and 6 bases lay outside the gene matches. The CDR3 contains 15 residues. Germline loops: CDR1 LGHDT, CDR2 YNNKEL (reference sequence). The CDR3 is CASSQMTGGSAEAFF. Here the CDR3 DNA reads TGTGCCAGCAGCCAAATGACAGGGGGCAGCGCTGAAGCTTTCTTT.

This clone was seen only once. The rearrangement links TRBV25-1 to TRBJ2-3; D unresolved. Germline values: CDR1 MGHDK, CDR2 SYGVNS. The CDR3 consists of 14 residues. The V end lost 7 bases, the J end lost 3 bases, and 14 bases lay between the germline ends. CDR3 DNA sequence: TGTGCCAGCACCTTCGGAGTTGGAACAGATACGCAGTATTTT. Translating it yields CASTFGVGTDTQYF.

This clone was found once. The chain recombines TRBV7-2 with TRBJ2-5; 7 bases are a match to TRBD1. CDR3 size: 14 residues. The V gene's germline CDR1 is SGHTA and CDR2 FQGNSA. Germline trimming cut 1 base from V and 6 bases from J; bases unmatched to any gene: 5. The CDR3 bases are TGTGCCAGCAGCTTAGAGGCCAGGGGGAAGACCCAGTACTTC. Translating gives CASSLEARGKTQYF.

This chain joins TRBV18 and TRBJ1-6; 9 positions match TRBD1. The CDR3 length is 15 residues. V lost 3 bases and J lost 7; bases outside the gene matches: 4. Germline V gene lookup returns CDR1 KGHSH and CDR2 LQKENI. The CDR3 nucleotides are TGTGCCAGCTCACCGGGGACAGGGACAAATTCACCCCTCCACTTT. Translated: CASSPGTGTNSPLHF.

The chain joins TRBV11-3 to TRBJ1-2, with D possibly being TRBD1 (6 bases). Deletions cut 3 bases from V and 6 bases from J, with 17 bases between. Germline CDR1 and CDR2: SGHNT and YENEEA. This CDR3 is built from 15 residues. The CDR3 loop is CASSLGAGLSDGYTF. The CDR3 coding sequence is TGTGCCAGCAGCTTGGGGGCCGGACTTAGCGATGGCTACACCTTC.

V is TRBV2 and J is TRBJ1-2; D is undetermined. This CDR3 comprises 13 residues. CDR1 SNHLY and CDR2 FYNNEI come from the germline V gene. V was clipped by 3 bases and J by 4 bases, with 9 bases between them. This CDR3 is CASSEGGSYGYTF. CDR3 coding DNA: TGTGCCAGCAGTGAGGGAGGGAGCTATGGCTACACCTTC.

This chain uses TRBV18 with TRBJ1-5; D remains ambiguous. V lost 3 bases, J lost 3 bases, and 3 bases lay in between. Germline lookup yields CDR1 KGHSH and CDR2 LQKENI. The CDR3 has 12 residues. CDR3 bases: TGTGCCAGCTCACCTATCAATCAGCCCCAGCATTTT. Amino acids: CASSPINQPQHF. The variable domain in full, completed from reference TRBV18 and TRBJ1-5, reads NAGVMQNPRHLVRRRGQEARLRCSPMKGHSHVYWYRQLPEEGLKFMVYLQKENIIDESGMPKERFSAEFPKEGPSILRIQQVVRGDSAAYFCASSPINQPQHFGDGTRLSIL.

J is TRBJ2-7 and V is TRBV20-1; D possibly corresponds to TRBD1 (6 bases). V was clipped by 3 bases and J by 4 bases, with 10 bases between them. CDR1 and CDR2 (germline): DFQATT, SNEGSKA (reference sequence). This CDR3 is 12 amino acids long. The CDR3 nucleotides read TGCAGTGCTAGTCAGGGGACGTACGAGCAGTACTTC. Translation gives CSASQGTYEQYF.

V and J are TRBV7-3 and TRBJ2-3; TRBD2 agrees at 9 bases. Germline trimming cut 5 bases from V and 2 bases from J; bases unmatched to any gene: 5. CDR1 SGHTA and CDR2 FQGTGA come from the germline V gene. The length of the CDR3 is 15 residues. CDR3 sequence (DNA): TGTGCCAGCAGCCAAGGACTAGCGTACACAGATACGCAGTATTTT. It codes for CASSQGLAYTDTQYF.

V usage is TRBV4-3 and J usage is TRBJ1-2, with TRBD1 matching over 9 bases. Germline CDR1 and CDR2: LGHNA and YSLEER. The CDR3 is made up of 13 amino acids. Losses at the gene ends were 1 base for V and 6 bases for J; bases not matched to a gene: 0. This chain's CDR3 is CASSQGTGDGYTF. CDR3 nucleotide sequence: TGCGCCAGCAGCCAAGGGACAGGGGATGGCTACACCTTC.

V and J are TRBV5-6 and TRBJ2-1; 9 bases fit TRBD2. This CDR3 has 18 residues. V was clipped by 1 base and J by 4 bases; unmatched bases: 12. Germline V lookup: CDR1 SGHDT, CDR2 YYEEEE. The CDR3 DNA follows: TGTGCCAGCAGCTTGCGGTGGCGGGGGGGCAGTAGGTACAATGAGCAGTTCTTC. Its protein product is CASSLRWRGGSRYNEQFF.

This clone has more than one count but fewer than ten. The genes are TRBV11-3 and TRBJ2-2; 7 nucleotides match TRBD2. The germline gives CDR1 SGHNT, CDR2 YENEEA. There are 16 residues in the CDR3. With 2 bases clipped from V and 3 bases from J, the junction kept 6 bases outside the gene matches. CDR3 bases: TGTGCCAGCAGCTTACCACTGAGCGGGGACACCGGGGAGCTGTTTTTT. Amino acids: CASSLPLSGDTGELFF.

The V call is TRBV5-6, the J call TRBJ1-6; 10 nucleotides align to TRBD1. Germline CDR1 is SGHDT and CDR2 is YYEEEE. The CDR3 sequence is 15 residues long. Losses at the gene ends were 5 bases for V and 9 bases for J; bases not matched to a gene: 8. CDR3 sequence: CASSFEDRGTSPLHF. The DNA of the CDR3 is TGTGCCAGCAGTTTTGAGGACAGGGGGACTTCACCCCTCCACTTT. Full variable domain (rest looked up from reference TRBV5-6 and TRBJ1-6): DAGVTQSPTHLIKTRGQQVTLRCSPKSGHDTVSWYQQALGQGPQFIFQYYEEEERQRGNFPDRFSGHQFPNYSSELNVNALLLGDSALYLCASSFEDRGTSPLHFGNGTRLTVT.

This chain links TRBV7-2 with TRBJ1-4; D not resolved. Trimming cost V 2 bases and J 5 bases, with 15 bases left between them. The CDR3 is made up of 16 amino acids. Germline V gene lookup returns CDR1 SGHTA and CDR2 FQGNSA. This chain's CDR3 is CASSLIGGRSNEKLFF. The CDR3 DNA sequence: TGTGCCAGCAGCTTAATTGGTGGCAGGTCAAATGAAAAACTGTTTTTT.

This chain connects TRBV28 to TRBJ2-7; 7 bases are a match to TRBD2. The ends lost 6 bases at V and 4 bases at J; junction bases unmatched: 6. CDR3 length: 13 residues. Germline V lookup: CDR1 MDHEN, CDR2 SYDVKM. The CDR3 reads CASRPSRGYEQYF. CDR3 bases: TGTGCCAGCAGGCCCTCGCGGGGGTACGAGCAGTACTTC. The complete variable domain, with remaining parts taken from reference TRBV28 and TRBJ2-7, reads DVKVTQSSRYLVKRTGEKVFLECVQDMDHENMFWYRQDPGLGLRLIYFSYDVKMKEKGDIPEGYSVSREKKERFSLILESASTNQTSMYLCASRPSRGYEQYFGPGTRLTVT.

The chain links TRBV7-9 to TRBJ2-1; tentatively, D is TRBD2 (6 bases). V was trimmed by 2 bases and J by 7 bases, leaving 15 bases between them. CDR1 and CDR2 (germline): SEHNR, FQNEAQ (reference sequence). The CDR3 is made up of 15 amino acids. CDR3 region: CASSLSAGGRNEQFF. CDR3 bases: TGTGCCAGCAGCTTATCGGCTGGGGGGAGGAATGAGCAGTTCTTC.

This chain joins TRBV19 and TRBJ1-1; 10 bases fit TRBD1. The CDR3 is made up of 13 amino acids. The germline V gene has CDR1 LNHDA and CDR2 SQIVND (reference sequence). V dropped 10 bases and J dropped 2; count of bases not matched to a gene: 4. CDR3 protein: CATWTGGNTEAFF. In DNA form, the CDR3 reads TGTGCCACTTGGACAGGGGGTAACACTGAAGCTTTCTTT.

The V gene is TRBV11-3, the J gene TRBJ2-1; D is possibly TRBD2 (6 bases). The CDR3 length is 14 residues. Germline V gene data show CDR1 as SGHNT and CDR2 as YENEEA. V was cut by 1 base and J by 7 bases, with 11 bases left in between. The CDR3 loop is CASSLGREDNEQFF. DNA of the CDR3: TGTGCCAGCAGCTTAGGAAGGGAGGATAATGAGCAGTTCTTC.

This clone was seen a single time. This chain links TRBV24-1 with TRBJ2-1; 9 nucleotides align to TRBD2. This CDR3 region has 15 residues. Germline lookup yields CDR1 KGHDR and CDR2 SFDVKD. Trimming at V came to 9 bases and at J to 4 bases, leaving 9 bases not matched to a gene. The chain's CDR3 is CATQEAGGGYNEQFF. CDR3 coding DNA: TGTGCCACCCAAGAAGCGGGAGGTGGTTACAATGAGCAGTTCTTC.

This chain uses TRBV18 with TRBJ2-7; 7 nucleotides agree with TRBD1. The CDR3 is 15 residues long. CDR1 KGHSH and CDR2 LQKENI come from the germline V gene. J lost 4 bases, V lost 2 bases, and 8 bases had no gene match. In nucleotides, the CDR3 is TGTGCCAGCTCACCAAGCAGGGGGTCCTTTTACGAGCAGTACTTC. Encoded protein: CASSPSRGSFYEQYF.

The chain joins TRBV7-9 to TRBJ1-1, with a possible D match to TRBD1 (5 bases). CDR3 size: 15 residues. Looked up from germline, CDR1 is SEHNR and CDR2 is FQNEAQ (reference sequence). V was trimmed by 5 bases and J by 2 bases, leaving 15 bases between them. The CDR3 coding sequence is TGTGCCAGCAGCCTAGGGCAGGGCGTAAACACTGAAGCTTTCTTT. Its protein is CASSLGQGVNTEAFF.